This entry lists 22 T cell receptor beta chains sequenced from one sample in a study of T cell changes during pregnancy in multiple sclerosis. Data came from immunoSEQ multiplex PCR; TCRdb stores just in-frame clones and leaves some out. The sample includes under 40,000 clones, 75% to 95% of them seen just once. Sample: CD4+ T cells from peripheral blood mononuclear cells, taken in the third trimester of pregnancy. The receptors shown here come from a female donor in good health, enrolled as a control in a pregnancy study.

The V call is TRBV9, the J call TRBJ1-2; maybe TRBD1 (6 bases). Trimming cost V 3 bases and J 4 bases, with 13 bases left between them. Per germline, CDR1 SGDLS and CDR2 YYNGEE. CDR3 length: 14 residues. In nucleotides, the CDR3 is TGTGCCAGCAGCGGACGACAGGTTTCCTATGGCTACACCTTC. Translated, it gives CASSGRQVSYGYTF.

The table lists this clone with a few counts. This chain joins TRBV4-2 and TRBJ2-2; TRBD2 agrees at 9 bases. Germline V lookup: CDR1 LGHNA, CDR2 YNFKEQ. Germline trimming cut 4 bases from V and 0 bases from J; bases unmatched to any gene: 6. This CDR3 is built from 17 residues. The CDR3 DNA sequence: TGTGCCAGCAGCCGGAGACAGCGGGAGGCGAACACCGGGGAGCTGTTTTTT. This codes for CASSRRQREANTGELFF.

In its sample, this clone was seen a few times. The gene calls are TRBV9 and TRBJ2-1; 14 bases fit TRBD2. The CDR3 runs to 17 residues. After removal of 4 bases from V and 2 bases from J, the junction contained 5 bases not matched to a gene. Germline V gene lookup returns CDR1 SGDLS and CDR2 YYNGEE. The CDR3 DNA reads TGTGCCAGCAGCCCTCGGACTAGCGGGGGGCCCTACAATGAGCAGTTCTTC. Encoded protein: CASSPRTSGGPYNEQFF.

This clone has only one observation. The rearrangement links TRBV2 to TRBJ2-1, with TRBD2 identical over 16 bases. CDR1 and CDR2 from the germline V gene are SNHLY and FYNNEI. V was pared by 7 bases and J by 5 bases, with 14 bases of the junction left unmatched. The CDR3 consists of 19 residues. The chain's CDR3 is CASTWPGLAGGESHNEQFF. The CDR3 nucleotides read TGTGCCAGCACTTGGCCGGGACTAGCGGGGGGGGAGTCGCACAATGAGCAGTTCTTC.

In nucleotides, the CDR3 is TGTGCCAGCAGCTTGCAAGGGGGCAATCAGCCCCAGCATTTT. This gives the protein CASSLQGGNQPQHF. This chain links TRBV5-4 with TRBJ1-5; D might be TRBD1 (5 bases). Trimming pared 1 base from V and 2 bases from J, leaving 7 bases between. CDR1 is SGHNT, CDR2 YYREEE, per germline (reference sequence). The CDR3 loop spans 14 amino acids.

V is TRBV19 and J is TRBJ1-2, with D possibly TRBD1 on 6 matching bases. Germline CDR1 reads LNHDA; CDR2 reads SQIVND (reference sequence). The CDR3 spans 14 residues. Trimming cost V 5 bases and J 5 bases, with 15 bases left between them. The CDR3 DNA reads as TGTGCCAGTAGTCCAACAGGGAGCGAATATGGCTACACCTTC. As protein: CASSPTGSEYGYTF.

The chain carries TRBV5-1 and TRBJ2-2; 7 positions match TRBD2. The CDR3 sequence is 16 residues long. The germline gives CDR1 SGHRS, CDR2 YFSETQ. Trimming cost V 0 bases and J 6 bases; bases outside gene matches: 8. The CDR3 reads CASSLVGRQGAGELFF. Written as DNA, the CDR3 is TGCGCCAGCAGCTTGGTCGGGAGGCAGGGAGCCGGGGAGCTGTTTTTT.

A remark on this clone: One end of the junction is discordant with germline, which a read error may explain. This chain links TRBV11-2 with TRBJ2-1, with D possibly TRBD2 on 6 matching bases. Germline-derived CDR1 and CDR2 are SGHAT and FQNNGV. The CDR3 runs to 13 residues. The CDR3 loop reads CASSLEPAGEQFF. The CDR3 DNA reads TGTGCCAGCAGCCTAGAACCAGCGGGTGAGCAGTTCTTC. Full variable domain (remainder filled in from reference TRBV11-2 and TRBJ2-1): EAGVAQSPRYKIIEKRQSVAFWCNPISGHATLYWYQQILGQGPKLLIQFQNNGVVDDSQLPKDRFSAERLKGVDSTLKIQPAKLEDSAVYLCASSLEPAGEQFFGPGTRLTVL.

In this sample, this clone turned up a few times. This rearrangement joins TRBV2 to TRBJ2-3, with 15 bases identical to TRBD2. Germline V CDR1 and CDR2: SNHLY, FYNNEI. CDR3 length: 14 residues. V lost 10 bases to trimming and J lost 7 bases; unmatched junction nucleotides: 6. The CDR3 loop is CATRTSGGGYTQYF. CDR3 nucleotide sequence: TGTGCCACTAGGACTAGCGGGGGGGGATATACGCAGTATTTT.

This chain links TRBV9 with TRBJ2-3; D is ambiguous. V lost 0 bases and J lost 2, with 7 bases in between. Germline assignment: CDR1 SGDLS and CDR2 YYNGEE. The CDR3 extends over 14 amino acids. CDR3: CASSVAVATDTQYF. The CDR3 nucleotides read TGTGCCAGCAGCGTAGCGGTAGCCACAGATACGCAGTATTTT.

This chain joins TRBV5-1 and TRBJ2-3; 11 nucleotides match TRBD2. The length of the CDR3 is 16 residues. Germline-derived CDR1 and CDR2 are SGHRS and YFSETQ. Trimming cost V 4 bases and J 0 bases; bases outside gene matches: 4. The DNA of the CDR3 is TGCGCCAGCAGCCTGGGACTAGCGGCTAGCACAGATACGCAGTATTTT. Amino acids: CASSLGLAASTDTQYF. The full variable domain, with the rest looked up from reference TRBV5-1 and TRBJ2-3, is KAGVTQTPRYLIKTRGQQVTLSCSPISGHRSVSWYQQTPGQGLQFLFEYFSETQRNKGNFPGRFSGRQFSNSRSEMNVSTLELGDSALYLCASSLGLAASTDTQYFGPGTRLTVL.

This chain connects TRBV7-8 to TRBJ2-7; 10 bases are shared with TRBD2. The trim removed 4 bases at V and 3 bases at J, leaving 6 bases unmatched. The V gene's germline CDR1 is SGHVS and CDR2 FQNEAQ. The CDR3 is made up of 15 amino acids. The CDR3 sequence is CASSYRTSGGYEQYF. Written as DNA, the CDR3 is TGTGCCAGCAGCTATCGGACTAGCGGAGGCTACGAGCAGTACTTC.

Notes on this clone: The junction departs from germline at one end; a sequencing error may be responsible. The chain recombines TRBV5-1 with TRBJ2-1; 8 bases line up with TRBD2. This CDR3 contains 15 residues. Germline loops: CDR1 SGHRS, CDR2 YFSETQ. The CDR3 DNA is TGCGCCAGCAGCTTGGACCGGACTAGCTACCATGAGCAGTTCTTC. Translation gives CASSLDRTSYHEQFF.

A single count supports this clone. The V gene is TRBV2, the J gene TRBJ2-7; TRBD2 is a possible D gene (6 bases). The CDR3 sequence is 13 residues long. With 8 bases removed from V and 3 bases from J, the gap between germline ends came to 14 bases. The germline gives CDR1 SNHLY, CDR2 FYNNEI. The CDR3: CASGGLPNYEQYF. CDR3 coding DNA: TGTGCCAGCGGTGGACTACCAAACTACGAGCAGTACTTC.

This chain's CDR3 is CAWAQGSQPQHF. The CDR3 DNA reads TGTGCCTGGGCCCAGGGCAGCCAGCCCCAGCATTTT. V and J are TRBV30 and TRBJ1-5; TRBD1 might be the D (5 bases). This CDR3 is built from 12 residues. Trimming cost V 5 bases and J 7 bases, with 12 bases left between them. Germline values: CDR1 GTSNPN, CDR2 SVGIG (reference sequence). Together with reference TRBV30 and TRBJ1-5, the CDR3 gives the full variable domain: SQTIHQWPATLVQPVGSPLSLECTVEGTSNPNLYWYRQAAGRGLQLLFYSVGIGQISSEVPQNLSASRPQDRQFILSSKKLLLSDSGFYLCAWAQGSQPQHFGDGTRLSIL.

This chain joins TRBV5-1 and TRBJ1-1, with TRBD1 matching over 8 bases. Losses at the gene ends were 5 bases for V and 4 bases for J; bases not matched to a gene: 10. Germline V CDR1 and CDR2: SGHRS, YFSETQ. CDR3 length: 15 residues. DNA of the CDR3: TGCGCCAGCAGGTACCCAGGACAGGGCCGCACTGAAGCTTTCTTT. This translates into CASRYPGQGRTEAFF.

The chain recombines TRBV6-1 with TRBJ1-4, with a possible D match to TRBD1 (6 bases). The CDR3 runs to 14 residues. V lost 5 bases and J lost 3, with 10 bases in between. Looked up from germline, CDR1 is MNHNS and CDR2 is SASEGT. Here the CDR3 reads CASSTGPANEKLFF. In nucleotides, the CDR3 is TGTGCCAGCAGTACAGGGCCGGCTAATGAAAAACTGTTTTTT.

The chain uses TRBV30 and TRBJ1-1; D unclear. V was pared by 0 bases and J by 5 bases, with 10 bases between. This CDR3 spans 13 amino acids. Germline CDR1 reads GTSNPN; CDR2 reads SVGIG (reference sequence). The DNA for the CDR3 is TGTGCCTGGAGTGTACTCGAGGGAACTGAAGCTTTCTTT. Translated, it gives CAWSVLEGTEAFF.

The J gene is TRBJ1-5, the V gene TRBV30, with 7 bases matching TRBD1. The ends lost 0 bases at V and 7 bases at J; junction bases unmatched: 3. The CDR3 is 13 residues long. Per germline, CDR1 GTSNPN and CDR2 SVGIG (reference sequence). CDR3 in DNA: TGTGCCTGGAGTGTAGCAGGGGGGCAGCCCCAGCATTTT. Translation gives CAWSVAGGQPQHF.

The chain links TRBV7-8 to TRBJ2-7; D might be TRBD1 (6 bases). The V and J ends lost 5 bases and 2 bases respectively, with 13 bases between them. From germline, CDR1 is SGHVS and CDR2 FQNEAQ. There are 14 residues in the CDR3. CDR3 DNA sequence: TGTGCCAGCAGCGTCGACAGGCTACCCTACGAGCAGTACTTC. It specifies CASSVDRLPYEQYF.

This clone was observed a few times. The chain links TRBV6-1 to TRBJ1-5, with D unresolved. This CDR3 is 14 amino acids long. Per the germline V gene, CDR1 is MNHNS and CDR2 is SASEGT. With 2 bases removed from V and 4 bases from J, the gap between germline ends came to 9 bases. CDR3 protein: CASSEPVLNQPQHF. The CDR3 bases are TGTGCCAGCAGTGAACCCGTCTTAAATCAGCCCCAGCATTTT.

J is TRBJ1-2 and V is TRBV2; 8 bases line up with TRBD1. The V segment lost 6 bases and the J segment 8 bases; nucleotides outside the gene matches: 8. Germline CDR1 is SNHLY and CDR2 is FYNNEI. The CDR3 runs to 13 residues. The CDR3 reads CASRGLTGEGYTF. For the CDR3, the DNA is TGTGCCAGCAGGGGCCTGACAGGGGAAGGCTACACCTTC. The whole variable domain, remainder taken from reference TRBV2 and TRBJ1-2, is EPEVTQTPSHQVTQMGQEVILRCVPISNHLYFYWYRQILGQKVEFLVSFYNNEISEKSEIFDDQFSVERPDGSNFTLKIRSTKLEDSAMYFCASRGLTGEGYTFGSGTRLTVV.